The present entry profiles one T cell receptor beta chain with its context. Authors' methods: Reference gene primers were amplified, and this amplification served to estimate nucleated cell counts. Profiled with immunoSEQ multiplex PCR; TCRdb holds only in-frame clones, not every one. The V and J calls and clone size were taken over from that table, and D and trimming were inferred from the DNA. This table has 40,000 or so clones, about 89% appearing once. The data are from a study of blood T cell repertoires in COVID-19. After removal of 4 bases from V and 2 bases from J, the junction contained 5 bases not matched to a gene. CDR1 is SGHNT, CDR2 YENEEA, per germline. The CDR3 has 14 residues.

Sequenced: peripheral blood. V usage is TRBV11-3 and J usage is TRBJ2-7, with 7 bases identical to TRBD1. This sequence originates from a man in his fifties or sixties with active COVID-19. CDR3 region: CASSSRQGAYEQYF. The CDR3 DNA reads TGTGCCAGCAGCTCCAGACAGGGTGCCTACGAGCAGTACTTC.